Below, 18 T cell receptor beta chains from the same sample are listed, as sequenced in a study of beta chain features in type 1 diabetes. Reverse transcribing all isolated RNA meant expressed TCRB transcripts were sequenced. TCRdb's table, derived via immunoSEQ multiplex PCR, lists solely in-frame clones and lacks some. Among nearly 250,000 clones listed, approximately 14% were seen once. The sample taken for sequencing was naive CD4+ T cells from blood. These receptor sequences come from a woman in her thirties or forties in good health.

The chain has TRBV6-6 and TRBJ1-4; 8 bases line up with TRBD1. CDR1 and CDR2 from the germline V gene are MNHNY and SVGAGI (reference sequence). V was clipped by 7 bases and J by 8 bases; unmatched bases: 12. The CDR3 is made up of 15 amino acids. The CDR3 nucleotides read TGTGCCAGCACCCGGACAGGGCTGGTAGGGGAAAAACTGTTTTTT. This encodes CASTRTGLVGEKLFF.

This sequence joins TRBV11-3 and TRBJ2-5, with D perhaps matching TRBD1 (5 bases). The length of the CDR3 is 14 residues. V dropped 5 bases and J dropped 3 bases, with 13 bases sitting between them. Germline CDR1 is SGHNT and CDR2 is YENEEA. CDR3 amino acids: CASSDRTQKETQYF. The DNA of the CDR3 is TGTGCCAGCAGCGATCGGACACAAAAAGAGACCCAGTACTTC.

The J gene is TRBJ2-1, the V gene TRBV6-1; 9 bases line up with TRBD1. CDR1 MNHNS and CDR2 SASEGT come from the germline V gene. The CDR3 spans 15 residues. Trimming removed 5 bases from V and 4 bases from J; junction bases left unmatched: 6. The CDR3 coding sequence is TGTGCCAGCAGTACCACAGGGGGCATATACAATGAGCAGTTCTTC. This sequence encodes CASSTTGGIYNEQFF.

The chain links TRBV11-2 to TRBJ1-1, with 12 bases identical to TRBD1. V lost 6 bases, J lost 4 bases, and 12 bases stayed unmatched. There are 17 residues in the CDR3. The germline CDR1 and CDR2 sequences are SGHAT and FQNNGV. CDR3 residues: CASRLIPGQGAGTEAFF. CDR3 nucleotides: TGTGCCAGCAGGTTAATACCGGGACAGGGGGCAGGCACTGAAGCTTTCTTT.

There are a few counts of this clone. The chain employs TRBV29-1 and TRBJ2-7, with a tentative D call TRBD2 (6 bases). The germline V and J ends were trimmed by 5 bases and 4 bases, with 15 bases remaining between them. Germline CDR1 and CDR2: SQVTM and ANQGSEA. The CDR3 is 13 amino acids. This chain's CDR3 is CSVSRGFGYEQYF. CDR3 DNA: TGCAGCGTTTCCCGGGGGTTTGGATACGAGCAGTACTTC.

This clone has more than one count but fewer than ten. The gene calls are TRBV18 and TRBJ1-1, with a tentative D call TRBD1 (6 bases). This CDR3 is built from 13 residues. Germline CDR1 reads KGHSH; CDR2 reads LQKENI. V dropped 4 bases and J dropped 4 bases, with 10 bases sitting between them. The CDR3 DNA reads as TGTGCCAGCTCACAGGGGGTTAGCACTGAAGCTTTCTTT. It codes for CASSQGVSTEAFF. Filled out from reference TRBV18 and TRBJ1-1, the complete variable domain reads NAGVMQNPRHLVRRRGQEARLRCSPMKGHSHVYWYRQLPEEGLKFMVYLQKENIIDESGMPKERFSAEFPKEGPSILRIQQVVRGDSAAYFCASSQGVSTEAFFGQGTRLTVV.

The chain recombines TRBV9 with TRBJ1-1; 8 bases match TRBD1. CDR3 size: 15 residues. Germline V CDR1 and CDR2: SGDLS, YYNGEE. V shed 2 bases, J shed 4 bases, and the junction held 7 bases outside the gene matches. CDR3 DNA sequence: TGTGCCAGCAGCGTGACAGGACAGGGCGGCACTGAAGCTTTCTTT. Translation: CASSVTGQGGTEAFF.

CDR3 sequence (DNA): TGTGCCAGCAGTTTAAACAGGCTTACATCCAAAAACATTCAGTACTTC. Translating it yields CASSLNRLTSKNIQYF. V gene TRBV27 combines with J gene TRBJ2-4; TRBD1 might be the D (5 bases). Trimming shortened V by 2 bases and J by 2 bases, and 13 bases separated the two germline ends. CDR1 MNHEY and CDR2 SMNVEV come from the germline V gene (reference sequence). This CDR3 region has 16 residues.

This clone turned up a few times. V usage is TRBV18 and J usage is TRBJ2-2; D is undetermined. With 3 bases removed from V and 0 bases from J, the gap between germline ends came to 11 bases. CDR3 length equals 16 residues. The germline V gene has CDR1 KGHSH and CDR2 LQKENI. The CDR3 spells CASSPAAASNTGELFF. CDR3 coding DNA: TGTGCCAGCTCACCGGCTGCGGCCTCGAACACCGGGGAGCTGTTTTTT.

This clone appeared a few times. This CDR3 is CASSPGGDSYNEQFF. The CDR3, as DNA: TGCGCCAGCAGCCCTGGAGGGGACTCCTACAATGAGCAGTTCTTC. The chain carries TRBV5-1 and TRBJ2-1; D may be TRBD2 (6 bases). Germline CDR1 reads SGHRS; CDR2 reads YFSETQ. There are 15 residues in the CDR3. V was clipped by 4 bases and J by 0 bases, with 11 bases between them.

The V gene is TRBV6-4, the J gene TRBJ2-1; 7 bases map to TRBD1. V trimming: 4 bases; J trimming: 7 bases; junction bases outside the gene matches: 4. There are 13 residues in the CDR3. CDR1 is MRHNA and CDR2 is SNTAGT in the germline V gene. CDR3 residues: CASSVEQGNEQFF. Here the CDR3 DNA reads TGTGCCAGCAGTGTCGAACAGGGGAATGAGCAGTTCTTC.

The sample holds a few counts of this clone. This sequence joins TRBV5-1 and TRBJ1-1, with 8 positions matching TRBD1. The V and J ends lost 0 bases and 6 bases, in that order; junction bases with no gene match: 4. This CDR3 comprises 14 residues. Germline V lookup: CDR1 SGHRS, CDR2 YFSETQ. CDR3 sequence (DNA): TGCGCCAGCAGCTTGGGTCAGGGGGCCCCTGAAGCTTTCTTT. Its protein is CASSLGQGAPEAFF. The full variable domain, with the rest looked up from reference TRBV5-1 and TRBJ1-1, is KAGVTQTPRYLIKTRGQQVTLSCSPISGHRSVSWYQQTPGQGLQFLFEYFSETQRNKGNFPGRFSGRQFSNSRSEMNVSTLELGDSALYLCASSLGQGAPEAFFGQGTRLTVV.

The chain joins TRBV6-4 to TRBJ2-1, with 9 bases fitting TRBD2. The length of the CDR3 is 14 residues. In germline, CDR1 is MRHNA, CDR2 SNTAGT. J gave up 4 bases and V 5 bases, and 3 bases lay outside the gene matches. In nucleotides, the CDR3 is TGTGCCAGCAGTTGGACTAGCGATTACAATGAGCAGTTCTTC. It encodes CASSWTSDYNEQFF.

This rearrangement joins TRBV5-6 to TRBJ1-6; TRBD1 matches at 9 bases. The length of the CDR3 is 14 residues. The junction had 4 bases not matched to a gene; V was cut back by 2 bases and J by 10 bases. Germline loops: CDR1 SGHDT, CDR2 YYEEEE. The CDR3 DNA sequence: TGTGCCAGCAGCTTAAACAGGGGGCAATCACCCCTCCACTTT. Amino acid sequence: CASSLNRGQSPLHF. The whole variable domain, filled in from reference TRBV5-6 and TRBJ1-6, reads DAGVTQSPTHLIKTRGQQVTLRCSPKSGHDTVSWYQQALGQGPQFIFQYYEEEERQRGNFPDRFSGHQFPNYSSELNVNALLLGDSALYLCASSLNRGQSPLHFGNGTRLTVT.

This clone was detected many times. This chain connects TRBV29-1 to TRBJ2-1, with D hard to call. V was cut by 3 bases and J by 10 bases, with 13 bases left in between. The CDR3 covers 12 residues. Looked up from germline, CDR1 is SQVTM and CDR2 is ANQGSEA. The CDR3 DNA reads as TGCAGCGTTGATCGCGCCTATGAGGAGCAGTTCTTC. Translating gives CSVDRAYEEQFF.

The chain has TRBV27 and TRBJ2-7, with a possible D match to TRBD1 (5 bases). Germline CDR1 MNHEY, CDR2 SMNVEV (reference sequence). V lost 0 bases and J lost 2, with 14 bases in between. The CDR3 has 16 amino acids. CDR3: CASSLSARVKTYEQYF. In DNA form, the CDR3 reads TGTGCCAGCAGTTTATCGGCCAGGGTGAAGACCTACGAGCAGTACTTC.

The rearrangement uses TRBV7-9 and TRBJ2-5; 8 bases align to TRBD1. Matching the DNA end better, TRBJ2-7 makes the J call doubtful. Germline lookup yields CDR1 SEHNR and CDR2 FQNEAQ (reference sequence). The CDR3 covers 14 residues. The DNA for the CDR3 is TGTGCCAGCAGCCGACGGACAGGGACCAACGAGCAGTACTTC. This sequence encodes CASSRRTGTNEQYF.

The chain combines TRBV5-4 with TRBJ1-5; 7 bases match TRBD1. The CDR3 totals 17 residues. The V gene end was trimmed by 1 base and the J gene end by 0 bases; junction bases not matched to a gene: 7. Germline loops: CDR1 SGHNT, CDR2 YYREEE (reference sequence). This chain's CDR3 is CASSLKRDSNSNQPQHF. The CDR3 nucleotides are TGTGCCAGCAGCTTGAAAAGGGACAGTAATAGCAATCAGCCCCAGCATTTT.